The sequence of this TCR beta chain was determined in a study of response to subunit inactivated influenza vaccine. MiXCR, applied by TCRdb to the RT-PCR reads, yields one record per CDR3 protein. The table records about 500,000 distinct CDR3 sequences, about 15% of them present only once. This clonotype has only a few counts. CDR3 size: 15 residues. Germline values: CDR1 ENHRY, CDR2 SYGVKD. Trimming shortened V by 10 bases and J by 5 bases, and 21 bases separated the two germline ends. The chain combines TRBV10-3 with TRBJ2-1; the D gene is possibly TRBD2 (6 bases). The TCR was taken from a man between 50 and 69 years old who received an inactivated influenza vaccine. Sequenced material: CD4+ T cells sorted from PBMCs, taken less than 30 months after vaccination. Here the CDR3 reads CATSGGTVLNNEQFF. The CDR3 nucleotides are TGTGCCACCTCTGGCGGGACGGTTTTAAACAATGAGCAGTTCTTC.